These T cell receptor beta chains were read from a single sample in a study of blood T cell repertoires in COVID-19. Sequenced by immunoSEQ multiplex PCR; TCRdb stores in-frame clones only, minus some. The profile shows approximately 160,000 clones, 84% of them singletons. Sequencing was carried out using peripheral blood. These receptors all come from a woman of 80 years or more with acute or convalescent COVID-19. The CDR3 runs from the conserved cysteine through the conserved F or W. D genes are given only for firm matches. Not every row has a clone size; where given, it reads once, few, many or a size class.

clone_size j_call d_call v_call cdr3_nt cdr3_aa
. TRBJ1-1 TRBD1 TRBV24-1 TGTGCCACCATGACAGGGCCAAACACTGAAGCTTTCTTT CATMTGPNTEAFF
few TRBJ2-7 TRBD1 TRBV2 TGTGCCAACGGGGGACAGGGATACGAGCAGTACTTC CANGGQGYEQYF
. TRBJ2-1 . TRBV7-9 TGTGCCAGCAGCCCGCCGCGGGACGGGACTAATGAGCAGTTCTTC CASSPPRDGTNEQFF
. TRBJ1-2 . TRBV7-9 TGTGCCAGCAGCGACGACACGGAACGCGGCTACACCTTC CASSDDTERGYTF
. TRBJ2-7 . TRBV18 TGTGCCAGCTCACCAAGAGTTCGGGGGTCCAGCCACGAGCAGTACTTC CASSPRVRGSSHEQYF
. TRBJ2-3 TRBD1 TRBV7-8 TGTGCCAGCAGCTTAGCGGACAGGGTTGTTACGGATACGCAGTATTTT CASSLADRVVTDTQYF
. TRBJ2-1 . TRBV6-1 TGTGCCAGCAGTGAAGTTCTGGACATTTACAATGAGCAGTTCTTC CASSEVLDIYNEQFF
. TRBJ1-2 . TRBV5-1 TGCGCCAGCAGCTTAGAGACTACATCCTATGGCTACACCTTC CASSLETTSYGYTF
. TRBJ2-7 TRBD1 TRBV7-2 TGTGCCAGCAGCTTTAAGGACAGGAAGTACTTC CASSFKDRKYF
once TRBJ1-6 TRBD1 TRBV28 TGTGCCAGCAGTTACGGGACAGGGGACAATTCACCCCTCCACTTT CASSYGTGDNSPLHF
once TRBJ1-6 TRBD1 TRBV2 TGTGCCAGCGGGACAGGCTCCTATAATTCACCCCTCCACTTT CASGTGSYNSPLHF
. TRBJ2-1 TRBD2 TRBV5-1 TGCGCCAGCAGCTTGGTGGGGACTAGCGGGTTGGGTGAGCAGTTCTTC CASSLVGTSGLGEQFF
. TRBJ2-6 . TRBV7-2 TGTGCCAGCAGTCCACCCCGGGGCTCTGGGGCCAACGTCCTGACTTTC CASSPPRGSGANVLTF
. TRBJ1-5 TRBD1 TRBV2 TGTGCCAGCAGTGACGGACAGGGGGCTCGGCAGCCCCAGCATTTT CASSDGQGARQPQHF
. TRBJ1-4 TRBD1 TRBV9 TGTGCCAGCAGCTTCAACCCCCGGGACAGGGATGAAAAACTGTTTTTT CASSFNPRDRDEKLFF
. TRBJ2-3 . TRBV2 TGTGCCAGCAGAAAAAGCGGCGGGGCCTTCACAGATACGCAGTATTTT CASRKSGGAFTDTQYF
. TRBJ2-5 TRBD2 TRBV6-5 TGTGCCAGCAGTTACTCGCCCCCGACTAGCGAGAAGACCCAGTACTTC CASSYSPPTSEKTQYF
. TRBJ2-1 TRBD1 TRBV7-2 TGTGCCAGCAGCTTTCAACGGACAGGTCCATGGGACAATGAGCAGTTCTTC CASSFQRTGPWDNEQFF
. TRBJ2-1 TRBD2 TRBV5-5 TGTGCCAGCAGCTTAGCGGGGGGAAGCTCCTACAATGAGCAGTTCTTC CASSLAGGSSYNEQFF
few TRBJ1-4 TRBD1 TRBV9 TGTGCCAGCAACCGACAGGGGGGATATGAAAAACTGTTTTTT CASNRQGGYEKLFF
. TRBJ1-5 TRBD1 TRBV29-1 TGCAGCGTCTTGACAGGGGGGGGTGGGCCCCAGCATTTT CSVLTGGGGPQHF
. TRBJ1-6 . TRBV7-6 TGTGCCAGCAGTCCAGAATTTGGTAACCCCATTTTCCCCCTCCACTTT CASSPEFGNPIFPLHF
. TRBJ2-7 TRBD2 TRBV29-1 TGCAGCGTTCGCTCGACTAGCCGAGAGGAGCAGTACTTC CSVRSTSREEQYF
. TRBJ1-2 . TRBV2 TGTGCCAGCAGTGAGACAGTTAATAACTATGGCTACACCTTC CASSETVNNYGYTF
. TRBJ1-2 . TRBV7-3 TGTGCCAGCAGCTTAGCGGCTAACTATGGCTACACCTTC CASSLAANYGYTF